These T cell receptor beta chains were read from a single sample in a study of response to subunit inactivated influenza vaccine. TCRdb analysed the RT-PCR reads with MiXCR anew, one entry per CDR3 protein. The sample lists 500,000 to 600,000 distinct CDR3 sequences; about 12% were seen once. Sequences were derived from PBMCs from blood, sampled on the day of vaccination. The source is a middle-aged man who received an inactivated influenza vaccine. CDR3s leave out the opening cysteine and the closing phenylalanine or tryptophan.

j_call,v_call,cdr3_aa
TRBJ2-7,TRBV5-1,ASSAGPGQVNEQY
TRBJ2-2,TRBV20-1,SARAPSGSPTGELF
TRBJ1-1,TRBV28,ASRLGQIEAF
TRBJ2-2,TRBV7-8,ASSRRTNTGELF
TRBJ2-1,TRBV12-3/TRBV12-4,ASSFAPGSLYNEQF
TRBJ1-5,TRBV5-6,ASSLERDRGQPQH
TRBJ1-1,TRBV3-1,ASSQGDANTEAF
TRBJ2-5,TRBV9,ASSQRSGKQETQY
TRBJ2-2,TRBV29-1,SVKAQTNTGELF
TRBJ1-1,TRBV12-3/TRBV12-4,ASRKTANTEAF
TRBJ2-2,TRBV20-1,SARDRGAMAGELF
TRBJ2-3,TRBV12-3/TRBV12-4,ASSLWAGGEDTQY
TRBJ1-6,TRBV5-6,ASSQDRLHSPLH
TRBJ2-7,TRBV2,ASSNSVTGGREQY
TRBJ1-5,TRBV15,ATSTGHPGEGPQH
TRBJ2-1,TRBV7-9,ASSPKYEQF
TRBJ2-5,TRBV24-1,ATSRPQGAGKETQY
TRBJ2-1,TRBV5-1,ASSLETGSYNEQF
TRBJ2-5,TRBV28,ASSLSGGALETQY
TRBJ2-1,TRBV20-1,SAVVAGQLNEQF
TRBJ2-7,TRBV7-2,ASSSRLAGNYEQY
TRBJ2-6,TRBV12-3/TRBV12-4,ASSFSDFGITGANVLT
TRBJ2-1,TRBV6-5,ASSYSSRGLVDEQF